This TCR beta chain was captured by sequencing in a study of T cell responses to AZD1222 COVID-19 vaccine. Libraries were prepared by immunoSEQ multiplex PCR; TCRdb keeps only in-frame clonotypes and omits some of them. Of tens of thousands of clones listed, 70% to 80% are singletons. This clone has just a few counts. The germline CDR1 and CDR2 sequences are LNHDA and SQIVND (reference sequence). Trimming removed 7 bases at V and 0 bases at J, with 10 bases between. This CDR3 has 14 amino acids. The gene calls are TRBV19 and TRBJ1-3; D is uncertain. Source: peripheral blood, taken 28 days after the second AZD1222 dose. This sequence was found in an adult who received the AZD1222 COVID-19 vaccine. As DNA, the CDR3 is TGTGCCAGTAAAGGCAGAGCCTCTGGAAACACCATATATTTT. It translates to CASKGRASGNTIYF.